Given below is one T cell receptor (beta chain) in context. The table came from immunoSEQ multiplex PCR; TCRdb's copy has only in-frame clones and leaves some out. The sample contains some 340,000 clones, over 80% of which appear only once. This specimen belongs to a study of blood T cell repertoires in COVID-19. This CDR3 contains 14 residues. Germline CDR1 reads SGHRS; CDR2 reads YFSETQ. V was clipped by 5 bases and J by 3 bases, with 14 bases between them. The origin of this receptor is a woman aged 45-59 years who had recovered from COVID-19. The genes are TRBV5-1 and TRBJ1-2; D gene ambiguous. The sequenced sample consisted of PBMCs or T cells enriched from blood (not recorded which). CDR3 bases: TGCGCCAGCAGACTCCGGGTTGGCGACTATGGCTACACCTTC. Its translation is CASRLRVGDYGYTF.